This is a list of T cell receptor beta chains from one sample in a study of shared clonotypes between healthy human individuals. Using immunoSEQ multiplex PCR, the repertoire was profiled, and TCRdb retains in-frame clones only, with some absent. Of 2.5 million or so clones listed, more than 80% are singletons. The sequencing input was naive CD4+ T cells sorted from blood. These receptors all stem from a man aged 18 to 29 in good health. Both conserved end residues are part of each CDR3. The order of the fields is D gene, V gene, CDR3 length, J gene, clone size, CDR3 DNA, CDR3 protein. The D gene is left open where the match is weak. Rows give clone size only sometimes, using once, few, many, or a class for an expanded clone.

d_gene: .; v_gene: TRBV21-1; len: 12; j_gene: TRBJ2-5; abundance: .; CDR3nt: TGTGCCAGCAGCAAGGGGGAAGAGACCCAGTACTTC; CDR3aa: CASSKGEETQYF
d_gene: TRBD2; v_gene: TRBV5-1; len: 16; j_gene: TRBJ2-1; abundance: .; CDR3nt: TGCGCCAGCAGCTCCCTTAGCGGGGGGGCCCCCAATGAGCAGTTCTTC; CDR3aa: CASSSLSGGAPNEQFF
d_gene: TRBD1; v_gene: TRBV5-1; len: 16; j_gene: TRBJ2-1; abundance: .; CDR3nt: TGCGCCAGCAGCCTGCCCGGGACAGGGGGCGTTAATGAGCAGTTCTTC; CDR3aa: CASSLPGTGGVNEQFF
d_gene: .; v_gene: TRBV6-1; len: 15; j_gene: TRBJ1-4; abundance: .; CDR3nt: TGTGCCAGCAGTGAATCCTTGAGGGTGGGGGAAAAACTGTTTTTT; CDR3aa: CASSESLRVGEKLFF
d_gene: TRBD2; v_gene: TRBV5-4; len: 15; j_gene: TRBJ2-1; abundance: .; CDR3nt: TGTGCCAGCAGCCGGACTAGCGGGAGGGAGAATGAGCAGTTCTTC; CDR3aa: CASSRTSGRENEQFF
d_gene: TRBD1; v_gene: TRBV5-6; len: 18; j_gene: TRBJ2-2; abundance: .; CDR3nt: TGTGCCAGCAGCGGGACAGGGTGGAGCCGAGCTGACACCGGGGAGCTGTTTTTT; CDR3aa: CASSGTGWSRADTGELFF
d_gene: TRBD1; v_gene: TRBV27; len: 14; j_gene: TRBJ2-4; abundance: .; CDR3nt: TGTGCCAGCAGTTTAGCGGACAGGGTGAACATTCAGTACTTC; CDR3aa: CASSLADRVNIQYF
d_gene: .; v_gene: TRBV15; len: 12; j_gene: TRBJ1-5; abundance: .; CDR3nt: TGTGCCACCAGGCTGAGCAATCAGCCCCAGCATTTT; CDR3aa: CATRLSNQPQHF
d_gene: .; v_gene: TRBV5-4; len: 14; j_gene: TRBJ2-7; abundance: .; CDR3nt: TGTGCCAGCAGCTTGTGGCCGACCTCCTACGAGCAGTACTTC; CDR3aa: CASSLWPTSYEQYF
d_gene: TRBD2; v_gene: TRBV7-2; len: 15; j_gene: TRBJ2-7; abundance: .; CDR3nt: TGTGCCAGCAGCAGCGGACTAGCGGGAGTATACGAGCAGTACTTC; CDR3aa: CASSSGLAGVYEQYF
d_gene: TRBD1; v_gene: TRBV2; len: 12; j_gene: TRBJ2-5; abundance: few; CDR3nt: TGTGCCAGCAGCACAGGGGAAGAGACCCAGTACTTC; CDR3aa: CASSTGEETQYF
d_gene: .; v_gene: TRBV2; len: 13; j_gene: TRBJ1-1; abundance: .; CDR3nt: TGTGCCAGCAGCGGTTCTAGTGCTACTGAAGCTTTCTTT; CDR3aa: CASSGSSATEAFF
d_gene: .; v_gene: TRBV28; len: 14; j_gene: TRBJ1-6; abundance: .; CDR3nt: TGTGCCAGCACTATGACTAGGGGTAATTCACCCCTCCACTTT; CDR3aa: CASTMTRGNSPLHF
d_gene: .; v_gene: TRBV5-1; len: 15; j_gene: TRBJ2-5; abundance: .; CDR3nt: TGCGCCAGCAGCAAAACCGGGACTCCCGCAGAGACCCAGTACTTC; CDR3aa: CASSKTGTPAETQYF
d_gene: .; v_gene: TRBV4-1; len: 14; j_gene: TRBJ1-2; abundance: .; CDR3nt: TGCGCCAGCAGCCAAGACCAGGGGAACTATGGCTACACCTTC; CDR3aa: CASSQDQGNYGYTF
d_gene: .; v_gene: TRBV19; len: 13; j_gene: TRBJ1-1; abundance: .; CDR3nt: TGTGCCAGTATCAACACCATGAACACTGAAGCTTTCTTT; CDR3aa: CASINTMNTEAFF
d_gene: TRBD2; v_gene: TRBV27; len: 17; j_gene: TRBJ2-3; abundance: .; CDR3nt: TGTGCCAGCAGTCCCCGGGCTAGCGGGCTTAGCACAGATACGCAGTATTTT; CDR3aa: CASSPRASGLSTDTQYF
d_gene: .; v_gene: TRBV5-6; len: 13; j_gene: TRBJ1-2; abundance: .; CDR3nt: TGTGCCAGCACGACCGGGACGGTAGATGGCTACACCTTC; CDR3aa: CASTTGTVDGYTF
d_gene: TRBD2; v_gene: TRBV6-5; len: 16; j_gene: TRBJ2-7; abundance: .; CDR3nt: TGTGCCAGCAGTTACTCAATAGCGGGGGGGCCCGGGGAGCAGTACTTC; CDR3aa: CASSYSIAGGPGEQYF
d_gene: .; v_gene: TRBV5-1; len: 16; j_gene: TRBJ1-4; abundance: .; CDR3nt: TGCGCCAGCAGCTTGGGGACAGTGGAATGGGGTGAAAAACTGTTTTTT; CDR3aa: CASSLGTVEWGEKLFF
d_gene: .; v_gene: TRBV19; len: 16; j_gene: TRBJ2-1; abundance: .; CDR3nt: TGTGCCAGTAGTATCGTTTTTAGCGGCTCCTACAATGAGCAGTTCTTC; CDR3aa: CASSIVFSGSYNEQFF
d_gene: .; v_gene: TRBV7-2; len: 15; j_gene: TRBJ2-5; abundance: once; CDR3nt: TGTGCCAGCAGCTTAGGAGCCGGTGACCAAGAGACCCAGTACTTC; CDR3aa: CASSLGAGDQETQYF
d_gene: .; v_gene: TRBV18; len: 14; j_gene: TRBJ2-5; abundance: .; CDR3nt: TGTGCCAGCTCACGTGAGTGGGGTAGGGAGACCCAGTACTTC; CDR3aa: CASSREWGRETQYF
d_gene: .; v_gene: TRBV27; len: 14; j_gene: TRBJ1-5; abundance: .; CDR3nt: TGTGCCAGCAGTTTCAAGGGGGAGGGTCAGCCCCAGCATTTT; CDR3aa: CASSFKGEGQPQHF
d_gene: .; v_gene: TRBV11-2; len: 11; j_gene: TRBJ2-1; abundance: once; CDR3nt: TGTGCCAGCAGCCCCCTGAATGAGCAGTTCTTC; CDR3aa: CASSPLNEQFF
d_gene: TRBD1; v_gene: TRBV2; len: 14; j_gene: TRBJ2-5; abundance: .; CDR3nt: TGTGCCAGCAGTATAGACAGGGCACAAGAGACCCAGTACTTC; CDR3aa: CASSIDRAQETQYF
d_gene: TRBD2; v_gene: TRBV6-1; len: 16; j_gene: TRBJ2-7; abundance: .; CDR3nt: TGTGCCAGCAGTGAAGTGCGGGAGCGGGAGAAGGGGGAGCAGTACTTC; CDR3aa: CASSEVREREKGEQYF
d_gene: .; v_gene: TRBV2; len: 14; j_gene: TRBJ2-7; abundance: .; CDR3nt: TGTGCCAGCAGTGAGGTCAACCCTATGTACGAGCAGTACTTC; CDR3aa: CASSEVNPMYEQYF
d_gene: .; v_gene: TRBV6-1; len: 14; j_gene: TRBJ1-4; abundance: .; CDR3nt: TGTGCCAGCAGTTTTGGGACACCTAATGAAAAACTGTTTTTT; CDR3aa: CASSFGTPNEKLFF
d_gene: .; v_gene: TRBV25-1; len: 15; j_gene: TRBJ2-5; abundance: .; CDR3nt: TGTGCCAGCAGTGAATCCGGACCGTCGACGGAGACCCAGTACTTC; CDR3aa: CASSESGPSTETQYF